At least ten counts were recorded for the clone carrying this T cell receptor beta chain. What it recognizes is unknown. A read error may account for a junction end that differs from germline. This entry is derived from a study of molecular identifiers for immune sequencing clone quantification. The study's findings and limits: The share of molecules held by clones above 20 RNA copies was over 98% in effector cells and under 1% in naive cells. For highly expanded clones, sizes could be underestimated when identical TCR molecules share a barcode.

The CDR3 totals 12 residues. Germline CDR1 and CDR2: ENHRY and SYGVKD. The authors built bulk TCR libraries by previously described methods with listed TCR primers. TCRdb reprocessed the PCR reads with MiXCR, giving one entry per CDR3 protein. The table has over 85,000 distinct CDR3 sequences, around 25% seen once; the top ten hold 0.78%. The source material was naive CD8+ T cells from blood, with Jurkat cell RNA spiked in. The subset here: FACS-sorted CD8+CD4-CCR7+CD45RA+ naive T cells. V and J are TRBV10-3 and TRBJ2-7; no firm D call. The receptor was isolated from a human donor in good health. Some libraries in this study had Jurkat cell RNA spiked in. CDR3 sequence: CAISEGPRWSFF. The CDR3 DNA is TGTGCCATCAGTGAAGGTCCCCGGTGGAGTTTTTTC.